This entry describes one TCR beta chain. The antigen is not known. These data belong to a study of blood T cells in healthy people across ages. Regarding the study as a whole: Per million T cells, TCR beta diversity dropped about linearly as age rose.

The authors ran a second PCR of about 7 to 11 cycles using a sample-barcoded 5' primer and a J-beta primer mix. A template-switch adaptor containing 12 random nucleotides labeled each cDNA molecule. TCRdb reanalysed the 5' RACE reads using MiXCR and keeps one entry per CDR3 protein. The table shows hundreds of thousands of distinct CDR3 sequences, with roughly 30% occurring only once. The TCR comes from a woman at least 80 years old in good health. Sequenced material: blood.

The chain's CDR3 is CSARQGAGDGYTF. DNA of the CDR3: TGCAGTGCAAGACAGGGGGCAGGAGATGGCTACACCTTC. This chain uses TRBV20-1 with TRBJ1-2; TRBD1 agrees at 10 bases. The CDR3 runs to 13 residues. V gave up 6 bases and J gave up 6 bases; unmatched junction bases: 7. The V gene's germline CDR1 is DFQATT and CDR2 SNEGSKA (reference sequence).